Presented here are 4 T cell receptor delta chains from one specimen sequenced in a study of delta chains in infants with herpesvirus infections. Gamma-chain- and delta-chain-specific primers converted PBMC RNA into TCR cDNA. TCRdb re-called the RT-PCR reads with CATT. The sample yields hundreds of delta-chain clones, about 12% seen once. Sequences were derived from peripheral blood, sampled at time point 3 of longitudinal follow-up. These receptors originate from a human donor who was a Ugandan infant, either HIV-exposed or HIV-unexposed (not recorded which).

Points on this clone: A far larger clone differs by one base, so this is likely a read error. The rearrangement links TRDV1 to TRDJ1, with 10 bases aligning to TRDD3. The J gene is not listed in TCRdb, so it was assigned here from a DNA match to germline. V was pared by 4 bases and J by 0 bases, with 17 bases of the junction left unmatched. There are 20 residues in the CDR3. Germline values: CDR1 TSWWSYY, CDR2 QGS. The CDR3 DNA is TGTGCTCTTGGGGGCCCTCTTCCTACTGGGGGATCCCTGTACACCGATAAACTCATCTTT. Its translation: CALGGPLPTGGSLYTDKLIF.

With regard to this clone: A far larger clone is only one base removed, so a read error is likely. This chain uses TRDV1 with TRDJ1; 12 bases agree with TRDD3. CDR1 TSWWSYY and CDR2 QGS come from the germline V gene. The CDR3 extends over 22 amino acids. Written as DNA, the CDR3 is TGTGCTCTTAGGGAACTGGTTTCTCCCTACTCCCGTACTGGGGGATACTACGATAAACTCATCTTT. Encoded protein: CALRELVSPYSRTGGYYDKLIF.

With regard to this clone: A single base is all that separates this from a far larger clone, so a read error is likely. The V call is TRDV1, the J call TRDJ2; 12 bases match TRDD3. The CDR3 runs 21 residues. Looked up from germline, CDR1 is TSWWSYY and CDR2 is QGS. V was clipped by 0 bases and J by 8 bases; unmatched bases: 19. The DNA for the CDR3 is TGTGCTCTTGGGGAACTCCAGACTTACTACGACTGGGGGATACTGGGGGCACAACTCTTCTTT. Translation: CALGELQTYYDWGILGAQLFF.

Worth noting for this clone: A far larger clone is only one base removed, so a read error is likely. The V gene is TRDV3, the J gene TRDJ2; D is perhaps TRDD3 (7 bases). Germline-derived CDR1 and CDR2 are TVYSNPD and GDNSRS (reference sequence). Trimming took 4 bases from V and 4 from J, leaving 34 bases between them. The CDR3 spans 20 residues. The CDR3 DNA sequence: TGTGCCTCCCAAAGCGGCTTTCCTATCCGGGGGATCCGGGGGACAGCACAACTCTTCTTT. This encodes CASQSGFPIRGIRGTAQLFF.